The next 32 T cell receptor beta chains were all read from a single sample in a study of shared clonotypes between healthy human individuals. Sequencing was performed with immunoSEQ multiplex PCR; in TCRdb, only in-frame clones are kept and a portion is missing. Here the sample spans about 490,000 clones, approximately 78% being singletons. Source material: PBMCs. The receptor set was obtained from a woman between 40 and 50 years old in good health. Some clones in this sample may be carry-over from other donors' samples.

The genes are TRBV28 and TRBJ1-1, with D perhaps TRBD1 (6 bases). CDR3 length: 16 residues. The germline gives CDR1 MDHEN, CDR2 SYDVKM. Trimming took 6 bases from V and 5 from J, leaving 22 bases between them. In nucleotides, the CDR3 is TGTGCCAGCAGCCCTCATGGGGGGGCGAAGAATACTGAAGCTTTCTTT. Its translation: CASSPHGGAKNTEAFF.

CDR3 sequence reads: CASSFRLAGAGLGDTQYF. CDR3 coding DNA: TGCGCCAGCAGCTTCCGACTAGCGGGAGCAGGGTTGGGGGATACGCAGTATTTT. This chain links TRBV5-1 with TRBJ2-3; 12 positions agree with TRBD2. Per germline, CDR1 SGHRS and CDR2 YFSETQ. The J segment lost 6 bases and the V segment lost 2 bases, leaving 13 bases of the junction unmatched. This CDR3 has 18 residues. Full variable domain (rest looked up from reference TRBV5-1 and TRBJ2-3): KAGVTQTPRYLIKTRGQQVTLSCSPISGHRSVSWYQQTPGQGLQFLFEYFSETQRNKGNFPGRFSGRQFSNSRSEMNVSTLELGDSALYLCASSFRLAGAGLGDTQYFGPGTRLTVL.

The V call is TRBV19, the J call TRBJ2-5, with a weak D call TRBD2 (5 bases). Trimming shortened V by 3 bases and J by 1 base, and 12 bases separated the two germline ends. The CDR3 consists of 15 residues. From germline, CDR1 is LNHDA and CDR2 SQIVND (reference sequence). Here the CDR3 DNA reads TGTGCCAGTAGTATCGCCAGGAGCGGCCAAGAGACCCAGTACTTC. Its protein product is CASSIARSGQETQYF.

The V and J genes are TRBV7-7 and TRBJ2-3; TRBD2 agrees at 7 bases. This CDR3 is built from 15 residues. Germline assignment: CDR1 SSHAT and CDR2 FNYEAQ (reference sequence). Unmatched junction bases numbered 6, after V lost 1 base and J lost 5 bases. The CDR3 DNA is TGTGCCAGCAGCTTAGGCGGGAGTGGGAGAGATACGCAGTATTTT. Residues: CASSLGGSGRDTQYF.

A word on this clone: A read error is the likely source, as a far larger clone sits one nucleotide away. The chain recombines TRBV7-9 with TRBJ2-7; no reliable D call. This CDR3 has 15 residues. Germline V CDR1 and CDR2: SEHNR, FQNEAQ (reference sequence). DNA for the CDR3: TGTGCCAGCAGCCAACTGGCTGGGCTTTCCTACAAGCAGTACTTC. Translation gives CASSQLAGLSYKQYF.

V gene TRBV18 combines with J gene TRBJ2-7, with D unclear. Germline lookup yields CDR1 KGHSH and CDR2 LQKENI. The CDR3 loop spans 13 amino acids. Trimming took off 0 bases at V and 1 base at J, with 4 bases between the two ends. The CDR3 nucleotides are TGTGCCAGCTCACCACCAGAATCCTACGAGCAGTACTTC. It codes for CASSPPESYEQYF.

The chain recombines TRBV19 with TRBJ2-1, with unresolved D. V dropped 3 bases and J dropped 4 bases, with 7 bases sitting between them. The germline V gene encodes CDR1 LNHDA and CDR2 SQIVND (reference sequence). The CDR3 runs to 13 residues. In DNA form, the CDR3 reads TGTGCCAGTAGTATCGTGATATACAATGAGCAGTTCTTC. It codes for CASSIVIYNEQFF.

J is TRBJ2-1 and V is TRBV15; 15 nucleotides line up with TRBD2. Germline CDR1 LNHNV, CDR2 YYDKDF (reference sequence). The CDR3 contains 19 residues. V lost 0 bases, J lost 7 bases, and 10 bases stayed unmatched. The CDR3 DNA sequence: TGTGCCACCAGCAGAGATCGAGCGGGACTAGCGGGAGGAAGGAATGAGCAGTTCTTC. This codes for CATSRDRAGLAGGRNEQFF.

The chain is built from TRBV2 and TRBJ2-3, with a possible D match to TRBD2 (7 bases). V gave up 8 bases and J gave up 4 bases, with 16 bases separating them. The CDR3 extends over 14 amino acids. Germline CDR1 is SNHLY and CDR2 is FYNNEI. The chain's CDR3 is CASGSEGGPDTQYF. The DNA for the CDR3 is TGTGCCAGCGGTTCGGAGGGGGGGCCAGATACGCAGTATTTT.

V gene TRBV28 combines with J gene TRBJ1-3, with D possibly TRBD1 on 6 matching bases. Per the germline V gene, CDR1 is MDHEN and CDR2 is SYDVKM. CDR3 length: 17 residues. The V end lost 2 bases, the J end lost 3 bases, and 17 bases lay between the germline ends. DNA for the CDR3: TGTGCCAGCAGTTTAGGGCCAGTGGGGGCTTATGGAAACACCATATATTTT. The encoded protein is CASSLGPVGAYGNTIYF.

The chain employs TRBV19 and TRBJ2-7; weak D call: TRBD1 (5 bases). In germline, CDR1 is LNHDA, CDR2 SQIVND (reference sequence). The CDR3 contains 13 residues. V shed 1 base and J shed 2 bases, with 6 bases lying between them. The CDR3 spells CASSIAQAYEQYF. Here the CDR3 DNA reads TGTGCCAGTAGTATAGCACAGGCCTACGAGCAGTACTTC.

J is TRBJ2-1 and V is TRBV7-2, with TRBD2 matching over 7 bases. The length of the CDR3 is 15 residues. CDR1 is SGHTA and CDR2 is FQGNSA in the germline V gene. V shed 5 bases and J 0 bases; nucleotides not matched to a gene: 4. The CDR3: CASSLTSVSYNEQFF. CDR3 nucleotides: TGTGCCAGCAGCCTTACTAGCGTCTCCTACAATGAGCAGTTCTTC.

The rearrangement links TRBV7-6 to TRBJ2-1; possibly TRBD2 for D (5 bases). Germline CDR1 is SGHVS and CDR2 is FNYEAQ. The V end lost 5 bases, the J end lost 2 bases, and 13 bases lay between the germline ends. The CDR3 loop spans 15 amino acids. CDR3 nucleotides: TGTGCCAGCAGCCCCCCCAGCGGAGCCTACAATGAGCAGTTCTTC. This encodes CASSPPSGAYNEQFF.

The chain combines TRBV19 with TRBJ2-1; 8 nucleotides line up with TRBD1. Germline loops: CDR1 LNHDA, CDR2 SQIVND (reference sequence). This CDR3 is 13 amino acids long. The J segment lost 6 bases and the V segment lost 6 bases, leaving 4 bases of the junction unmatched. The CDR3 loop reads CASRNQGANEQFF. The CDR3 DNA sequence: TGTGCCAGTAGGAACCAGGGGGCCAATGAGCAGTTCTTC.

This clone was seen once. The chain links TRBV9 to TRBJ2-2; 11 bases are shared with TRBD2. The V gene end was trimmed by 4 bases and the J gene end by 6 bases; junction bases not matched to a gene: 26. CDR3 length equals 22 residues. Germline-derived CDR1 and CDR2 are SGDLS and YYNGEE. Written as DNA, the CDR3 is TGTGCCAGCAGCACACGTAGGTCTTCGCTGGGCTTTAGCGGGAGGGCCGCCGGGGAGCTGTTTTTT. Protein product: CASSTRRSSLGFSGRAAGELFF.

This chain uses TRBV29-1 with TRBJ2-7; no definite D call. V was trimmed by 7 bases and J by 5 bases, leaving 18 bases between them. Looked up from germline, CDR1 is SQVTM and CDR2 is ANQGSEA. The CDR3 runs 13 residues. CDR3 DNA sequence: TGCAGCGACCCCGATCCCGGCACGGACGAGCAGTACTTC. Protein: CSDPDPGTDEQYF.

This rearrangement joins TRBV2 to TRBJ2-2; 10 bases are shared with TRBD2. Germline CDR1 is SNHLY and CDR2 is FYNNEI. Trimming at V came to 6 bases and at J to 5 bases, leaving 6 bases not matched to a gene. This CDR3 contains 15 residues. For the CDR3, the DNA is TGTGCCAGCAGCTTGACTAGCGGGCGGACCGGGGAGCTGTTTTTT. This translates into CASSLTSGRTGELFF. The whole variable domain, remainder taken from reference TRBV2 and TRBJ2-2, is EPEVTQTPSHQVTQMGQEVILRCVPISNHLYFYWYRQILGQKVEFLVSFYNNEISEKSEIFDDQFSVERPDGSNFTLKIRSTKLEDSAMYFCASSLTSGRTGELFFGEGSRLTVL.

This chain connects TRBV20-1 to TRBJ2-2; no reliable D call. The CDR3 runs to 11 residues. The V and J ends lost 6 bases and 6 bases respectively, with 8 bases between them. Germline-derived CDR1 and CDR2 are DFQATT and SNEGSKA (reference sequence). CDR3 in DNA: TGCAGTGCCCCCGGTGCCGGGGAGCTGTTTTTT. It translates to CSAPGAGELFF.

The chain has TRBV5-1 and TRBJ2-7; 9 bases map to TRBD2. This CDR3 comprises 13 residues. Germline CDR1 and CDR2: SGHRS and YFSETQ. J lost 6 bases, V lost 4 bases, and 5 bases had no gene match. The CDR3 region is CASSIASGTEQYF. DNA of the CDR3: TGCGCCAGCAGCATTGCTAGCGGGACCGAGCAGTACTTC.

The rearrangement joins TRBV5-6 to TRBJ2-7; D is uncertain. The germline V gene has CDR1 SGHDT and CDR2 YYEEEE. V was clipped by 4 bases and J by 6 bases, with 14 bases between them. The CDR3 loop spans 13 amino acids. In DNA, the CDR3 is TGTGCCAGCAGCCCCTCGAGTTCGGTCGAGCAGTACTTC. Protein sequence: CASSPSSSVEQYF.

This chain joins TRBV19 and TRBJ1-1, with D tentatively TRBD1 (5 bases). This CDR3 spans 14 amino acids. Trimming left V 7 bases short and J 0 bases short, with 12 bases between. From germline, CDR1 is LNHDA and CDR2 SQIVND (reference sequence). CDR3 loop: CASTRDSMNTEAFF. The CDR3 DNA reads TGTGCCAGTACCAGAGACAGTATGAACACTGAAGCTTTCTTT.

The CDR3 region has the DNA TGTGCCAGCAGCTTAGAAGGTGTGGTAGACACCGGGGAGCTGTTTTTT. Translated, it gives CASSLEGVVDTGELFF. This rearrangement joins TRBV7-2 to TRBJ2-2; no clear D. V was trimmed by 1 base and J by 3 bases, leaving 12 bases between them. Germline CDR1 and CDR2: SGHTA and FQGNSA. The CDR3 totals 16 residues.

The genes are TRBV5-4 and TRBJ1-2; tentatively, D is TRBD1 (5 bases). CDR1 and CDR2 from the germline V gene are SGHNT and YYREEE (reference sequence). This CDR3 contains 15 residues. V gave up 0 bases and J gave up 4 bases, with 13 bases separating them. The CDR3 DNA sequence: TGTGCCAGCAGCTTGGCTGGGGCGCCCCTCTATGGCTACACCTTC. Its translation is CASSLAGAPLYGYTF.

This sequence joins TRBV18 and TRBJ2-7; no definite D call. CDR1 is KGHSH and CDR2 is LQKENI in the germline V gene. V was pared by 3 bases and J by 4 bases, with 13 bases between. The CDR3 consists of 14 residues. CDR3 sequence: CASSPYEDRYEQYF. The DNA of the CDR3 is TGTGCCAGCTCACCCTATGAAGACCGGTACGAGCAGTACTTC.

This clone was seen more than once but under ten times. The chain has TRBV7-2 and TRBJ2-1; 7 positions agree with TRBD1. Germline V CDR1 and CDR2: SGHTA, FQGNSA. V lost 1 base to trimming and J lost 4 bases; unmatched junction nucleotides: 4. The CDR3 loop spans 15 amino acids. CDR3 amino acids: CASSLEGARYNEQFF. The CDR3 DNA reads TGTGCCAGCAGCTTAGAGGGGGCGCGTTACAATGAGCAGTTCTTC.

CDR3 amino acids: CASSLGLPSSGNTIYF. The CDR3 region has the DNA TGCGCCAGCAGCTTGGGGCTCCCGAGCTCTGGAAACACCATATATTTT. The gene calls are TRBV5-1 and TRBJ1-3; D unresolved. The CDR3 is 16 amino acids. V lost 0 bases and J 0 bases, leaving 10 bases between the germline ends. CDR1 is SGHRS, CDR2 YFSETQ, per germline. The complete variable domain, with remaining parts taken from reference TRBV5-1 and TRBJ1-3, reads KAGVTQTPRYLIKTRGQQVTLSCSPISGHRSVSWYQQTPGQGLQFLFEYFSETQRNKGNFPGRFSGRQFSNSRSEMNVSTLELGDSALYLCASSLGLPSSGNTIYFGEGSWLTVV.

V is TRBV19 and J is TRBJ1-5; 8 nucleotides align to TRBD1. Per germline, CDR1 LNHDA and CDR2 SQIVND (reference sequence). The CDR3 covers 18 residues. Unmatched junction bases numbered 22, after V lost 4 bases and J lost 11 bases. The CDR3, as DNA: TGTGCCAGTAGTACACTAGCAGGGGGCGCGAGGGGGATCATGTCCCAGCATTTT. Translating gives CASSTLAGGARGIMSQHF. Full variable domain (remainder filled in from reference TRBV19 and TRBJ1-5): DGGITQSPKYLFRKEGQNVTLSCEQNLNHDAMYWYRQDPGQGLRLIYYSQIVNDFQKGDIAEGYSVSREKKESFPLTVTSAQKNPTAFYLCASSTLAGGARGIMSQHFGDGTRLSIL.

V gene TRBV28 combines with J gene TRBJ2-5, with 9 bases fitting TRBD1. The germline gives CDR1 MDHEN, CDR2 SYDVKM. Unmatched junction bases numbered 9, after V lost 4 bases and J lost 3 bases. The CDR3 runs to 16 residues. The CDR3 region has the DNA TGTGCCAGCAGTTGGCGCGGGGACAGGGTCAAAGAGACCCAGTACTTC. Encoded protein: CASSWRGDRVKETQYF.

This clone was found once. The V and J genes are TRBV29-1 and TRBJ1-1; 9 nucleotides agree with TRBD1. Germline CDR1 is SQVTM and CDR2 is ANQGSEA. CDR3 length: 13 amino acids. V gave up 4 bases and J gave up 4 bases; unmatched junction bases: 4. The CDR3 protein is CSVAQGAGTEAFF. Written as DNA, the CDR3 is TGCAGCGTTGCACAGGGGGCGGGCACTGAAGCTTTCTTT.

The chain has TRBV5-6 and TRBJ2-1, with D hard to call. The V gene lost 1 base and the J gene lost 6 bases, with 14 bases spanning the gap. The CDR3 contains 15 residues. CDR1 is SGHDT, CDR2 YYEEEE, per germline. In nucleotides, the CDR3 is TGTGCCAGCAGCTTGCGCCCTAGAAGCCTCAATGAGCAGTTCTTC. Its translation: CASSLRPRSLNEQFF.

The genes are TRBV5-4 and TRBJ2-7; TRBD2 is a possible D gene (7 bases). V lost 4 bases to trimming and J lost 3 bases, with 14 bases between them. Germline assignment: CDR1 SGHNT and CDR2 YYREEE (reference sequence). This CDR3 is 14 amino acids long. Written as DNA, the CDR3 is TGTGCCAGCAGCCGCGAGGGGGGGAACTACGAGCAGTACGTC. It codes for CASSREGGNYEQYV.

This clone was detected only once. V is TRBV27 and J is TRBJ1-1, with 7 bases aligning to TRBD1. The germline V gene encodes CDR1 MNHEY and CDR2 SMNVEV (reference sequence). The CDR3 length is 15 residues. Germline trimming cut 4 bases from V and 0 bases from J; bases unmatched to any gene: 5. The CDR3 is CASSSRTGLNTEAFF. The CDR3 DNA reads TGTGCCAGCAGTTCTCGGACAGGCCTGAACACTGAAGCTTTCTTT.